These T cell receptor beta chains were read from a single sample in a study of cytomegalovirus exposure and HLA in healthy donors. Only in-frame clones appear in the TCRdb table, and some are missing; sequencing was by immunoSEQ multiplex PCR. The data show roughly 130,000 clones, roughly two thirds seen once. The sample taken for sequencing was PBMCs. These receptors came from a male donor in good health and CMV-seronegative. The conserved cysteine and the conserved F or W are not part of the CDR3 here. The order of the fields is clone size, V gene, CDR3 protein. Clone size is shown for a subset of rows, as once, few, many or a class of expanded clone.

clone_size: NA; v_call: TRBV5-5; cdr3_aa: ASSLADEQF
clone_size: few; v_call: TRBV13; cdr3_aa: ASSLVGPRGNEQF
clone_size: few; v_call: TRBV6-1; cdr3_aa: ASPPPGQPLYGYT
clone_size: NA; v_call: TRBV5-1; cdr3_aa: ASSFGLAGDYNEQF
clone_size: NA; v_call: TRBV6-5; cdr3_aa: ASSSPGEAEAF
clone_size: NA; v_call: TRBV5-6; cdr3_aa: ASSWTSGSPNEQF
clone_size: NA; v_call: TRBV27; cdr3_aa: ASSLMAGVYEKLF
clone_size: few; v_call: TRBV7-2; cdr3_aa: ASSLGLQNYGYT
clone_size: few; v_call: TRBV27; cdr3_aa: ASNHRVPGQGPYEQY
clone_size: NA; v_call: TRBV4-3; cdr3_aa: ASSSGTGTGDYGYT
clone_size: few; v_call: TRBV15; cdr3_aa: ATSRDSAGGLYEQY
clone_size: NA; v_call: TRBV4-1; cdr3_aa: ASSQVSGPGNTIY
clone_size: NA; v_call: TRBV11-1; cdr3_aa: ASSLGSGRFYEQY
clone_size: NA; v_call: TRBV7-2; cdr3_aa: ASSPLYNEQF
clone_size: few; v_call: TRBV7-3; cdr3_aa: ASSLGPLQTIY
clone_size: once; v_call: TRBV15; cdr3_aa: ATSRDYVGGTGELF
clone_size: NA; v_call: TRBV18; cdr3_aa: ASSPQRTGSNTGELF
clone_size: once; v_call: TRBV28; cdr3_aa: ASSLTTRGGF
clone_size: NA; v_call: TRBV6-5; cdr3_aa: ATSIQQGNGQPRH
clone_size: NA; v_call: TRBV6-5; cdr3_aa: ASKMAGVSYEQY
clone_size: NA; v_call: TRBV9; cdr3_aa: ASNPRRESLVGPEQY
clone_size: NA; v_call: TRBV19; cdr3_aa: ASTPFRTGDTDTQY
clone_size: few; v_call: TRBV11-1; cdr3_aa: ASSPKGSGTGANEQF
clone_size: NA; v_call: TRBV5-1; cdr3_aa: ASSLDRGTDTQY
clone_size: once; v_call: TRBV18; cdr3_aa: ASSPRRSSPLH
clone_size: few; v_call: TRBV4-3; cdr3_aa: ASSQDTSGGATQY
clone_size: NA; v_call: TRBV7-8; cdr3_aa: ASSWTGAGELF
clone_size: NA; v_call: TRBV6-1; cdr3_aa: ASSEFLGSSYNEQF
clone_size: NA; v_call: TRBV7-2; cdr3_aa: ASSLDRDEQY
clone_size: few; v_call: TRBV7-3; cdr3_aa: ASSLVGGSSPLH
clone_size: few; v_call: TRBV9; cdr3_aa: ASSVAGGRLRELF
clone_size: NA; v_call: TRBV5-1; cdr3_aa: ASSLTTGTGGRNEQF
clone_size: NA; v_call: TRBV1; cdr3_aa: TSSQEAGTQY
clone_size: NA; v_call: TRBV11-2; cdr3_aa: ASSLAWLAGGPHEQY
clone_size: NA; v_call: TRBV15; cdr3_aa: ATSKPLIREAQY
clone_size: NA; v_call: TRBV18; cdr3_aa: ASSPPNGYSGGDGYT
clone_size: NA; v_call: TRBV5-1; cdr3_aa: ASMGGGYEQY
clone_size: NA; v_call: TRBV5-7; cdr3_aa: ASSVQRDSSYEQY
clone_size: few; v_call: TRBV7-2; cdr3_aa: ASSPTRGGYTEAF
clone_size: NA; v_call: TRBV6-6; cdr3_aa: ASSDNNYGYT
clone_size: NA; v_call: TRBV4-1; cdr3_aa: ASSQNPGQGGTDTQY
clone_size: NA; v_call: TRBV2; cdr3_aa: ASSDRDKAPYEQY
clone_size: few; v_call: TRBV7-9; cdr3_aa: ASSLPAGELF
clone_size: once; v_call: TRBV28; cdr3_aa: ASILSGFPYEQY